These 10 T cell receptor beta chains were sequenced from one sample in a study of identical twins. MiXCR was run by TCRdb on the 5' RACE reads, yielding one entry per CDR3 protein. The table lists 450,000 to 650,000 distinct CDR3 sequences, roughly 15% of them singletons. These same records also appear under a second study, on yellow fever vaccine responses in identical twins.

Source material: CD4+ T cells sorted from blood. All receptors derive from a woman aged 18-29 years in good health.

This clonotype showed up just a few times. CDR3 residues: CASSELAGGPSTGELFF. CDR3 in DNA: TGTGCCAGCAGTGAACTAGCGGGGGGGCCGAGTACCGGGGAGCTGTTTTTT. This rearrangement joins TRBV6-1 to TRBJ2-2; 12 positions agree with TRBD2. Germline loops: CDR1 MNHNS, CDR2 SASEGT. The CDR3 runs to 17 residues. The V and J ends lost 2 bases and 5 bases, in that order; junction bases with no gene match: 6.

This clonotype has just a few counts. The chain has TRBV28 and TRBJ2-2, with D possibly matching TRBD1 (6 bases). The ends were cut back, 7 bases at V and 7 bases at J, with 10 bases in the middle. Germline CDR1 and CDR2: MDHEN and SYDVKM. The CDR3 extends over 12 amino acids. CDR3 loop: CASNYRDGELFF. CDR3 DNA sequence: TGTGCCAGCAATTACAGGGACGGGGAGCTGTTTTTT.

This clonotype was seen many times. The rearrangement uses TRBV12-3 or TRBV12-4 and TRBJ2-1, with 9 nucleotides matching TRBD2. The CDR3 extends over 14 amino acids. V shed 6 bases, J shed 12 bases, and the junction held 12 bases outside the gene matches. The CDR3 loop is CASRSSLAGSRQFF. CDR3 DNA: TGTGCCAGCAGATCCTCCCTAGCGGGATCAAGGCAGTTCTTC.

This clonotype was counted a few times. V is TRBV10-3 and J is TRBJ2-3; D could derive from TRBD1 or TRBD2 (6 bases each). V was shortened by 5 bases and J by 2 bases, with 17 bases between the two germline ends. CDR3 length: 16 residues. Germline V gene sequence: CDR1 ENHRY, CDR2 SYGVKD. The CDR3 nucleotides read TGTGCCATCAGTTCCGGCGAGGGGGGAATCACAGATACGCAGTATTTT. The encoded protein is CAISSGEGGITDTQYF.

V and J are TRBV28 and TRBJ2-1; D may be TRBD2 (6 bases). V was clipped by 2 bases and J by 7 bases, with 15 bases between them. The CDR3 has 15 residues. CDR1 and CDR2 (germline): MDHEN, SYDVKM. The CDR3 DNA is TGTGCCAGCAGTTTAGTGAGGAGCGGGCGGAATGAGCAGTTCTTC. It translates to CASSLVRSGRNEQFF.

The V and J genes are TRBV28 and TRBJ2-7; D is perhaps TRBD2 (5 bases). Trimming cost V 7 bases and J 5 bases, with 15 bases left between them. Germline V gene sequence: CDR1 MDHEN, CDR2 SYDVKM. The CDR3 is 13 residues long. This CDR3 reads CASNKPQEDEQYF. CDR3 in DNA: TGTGCCAGCAATAAACCCCAGGAGGACGAGCAGTACTTC.

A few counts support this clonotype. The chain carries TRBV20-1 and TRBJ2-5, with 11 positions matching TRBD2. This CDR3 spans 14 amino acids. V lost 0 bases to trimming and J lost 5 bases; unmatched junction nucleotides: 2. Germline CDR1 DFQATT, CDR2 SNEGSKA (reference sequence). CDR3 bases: TGCAGTGCTAGAGACCCTAGCGGGGGGGAGACCCAGTACTTC. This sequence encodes CSARDPSGGETQYF.

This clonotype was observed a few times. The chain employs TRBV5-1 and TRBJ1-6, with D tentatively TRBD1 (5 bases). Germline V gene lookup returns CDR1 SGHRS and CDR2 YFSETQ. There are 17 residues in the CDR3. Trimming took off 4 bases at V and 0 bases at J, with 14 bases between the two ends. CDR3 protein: CASSNPSDSSYNSPLHF. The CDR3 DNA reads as TGCGCCAGCAGCAATCCATCCGACAGCTCCTATAATTCACCCCTCCACTTT.

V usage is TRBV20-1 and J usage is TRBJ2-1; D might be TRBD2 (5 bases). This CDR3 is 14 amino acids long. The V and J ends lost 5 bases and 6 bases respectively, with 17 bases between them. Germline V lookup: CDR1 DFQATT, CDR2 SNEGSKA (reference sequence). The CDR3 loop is CSALTSQGANEQFF. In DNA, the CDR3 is TGCAGTGCTCTCACTAGTCAAGGTGCCAATGAGCAGTTCTTC.

The CDR3 sequence is CASSLFPDGPEQYV. The CDR3 DNA reads TGTGCCAGCAGTTTATTCCCCGACGGCCCCGAGCAGTACGTC. This chain links TRBV28 with TRBJ2-7; no clear D. The CDR3 extends over 14 amino acids. Trimming removed 1 base from V and 6 bases from J, with 13 bases in between. Germline loops: CDR1 MDHEN, CDR2 SYDVKM.